What follows describes a single T cell receptor beta chain. There is no known antigen for this receptor. No per-base quality is available; no much larger clone lies one base away. The data were obtained in a study of cytomegalovirus exposure and HLA in healthy donors (dated by TCRdb to about 2017). Describing the broader study: According to an earlier analysis of 587 of the donors, some 170 million T cells yielded roughly 110 million unique TCR beta sequences and about 300 Gb of sequence data. Roughly 300 gigabases of sequencing data and 70 million to 100 million unique TCR sequences were included in an early release covering about 620 HLA-typed donors. The genetic ancestry cluster associated with self-reported Caucasian donors included around 76% of the 300 to 400 genotyped donors. The study aimed to test whether cataloging public T cell receptors could reveal signatures of past pathogen exposure. The study used immunosequencing to profile the T cell repertoires of approximately 640 subjects and linked those repertoires to cytomegalovirus serostatus. Besides the first cohort of some 670 subjects, a separate validation cohort made up of about 120 different subjects was used. To predict cytomegalovirus infection status, the study combined high-throughput TCR immunosequencing, statistical association of individual TCRs with disease status, and machine learning. In a later analysis, previously published TCR beta repertoires from about 640 donors were re-analyzed and high-resolution HLA genotyping was added so that TCR occurrence patterns could be studied. Rather than drawing on any new phenotypic data, the later analysis identified candidate immune exposures from TCR beta sequences and the way those sequences occurred across donors. An earlier analysis of fewer than 750 of the donors used high-throughput TCR beta sequencing to judge whether each TCR beta V gene segment behaved as functional or pseudogenic. Donor age, sex, ethnicity and CMV serostatus were compiled alongside the repertoire data. A later genetic analysis used genome-wide SNP genotypes for about 55% of the 666 donors, treating that subset as a discovery cohort. All discovery cohort repertoires had been generated on a single sequencing platform. HLA typing included class I and class II loci at four-digit resolution. The number of typed donors differed by locus: about 620-630 for A, B, C, DRB1 and DQB1; approximately 540 for DQA1; around 580 for DPA1; and around 450 for DPB1. Five DR-DQ haplotypes were handled as single units for association and clustering because linkage in the cohort was strong. Across some 400 genotyped donors of the cohort, an average of 235,054 unique TCR beta nucleotide sequences per donor were sequenced, and around 20% of those sequences were non-productive.

The library was produced with the immunoSEQ multiplex PCR assay. For the multiplex PCR, a mixture combining 60 forward primers for TCR Vbeta segments and 13 reverse primers for TCR Jbeta segments was used. A multiplex PCR assay on genomic DNA amplified the CDR3 region of rearranged TCR beta genes. The Illumina HiSeq System was used to sequence the amplified TCR beta libraries as 87-base-pair reads. On the authors' methods: A later analysis tallied 75 million to 95 million unique TCR beta chains across the 666 repertoires, and roughly 11 million of those chains were shared by two or more donors. To remove PCR and sequencing errors, raw reads were error-corrected and collapsed into unique sequences using a nearest-neighbor algorithm that merged closely related sequences. V, D and J gene segments were assigned by aligning CDR3 sequences to IMGT reference sequences. Each retained sequence needed at least a six-nucleotide match to both a V gene segment and a J gene segment. Rearrangements were classified as productive when the CDR3 lacked stop codons and remained in frame with V and J, and all other rearrangements were classified as non-productive. CDR3 was defined according to IMGT convention as the region running from the second conserved V-encoded cysteine to the conserved J-encoded phenylalanine. The earlier analysis of 587 of the donors excluded sequences that lacked an unambiguous match to a single V gene segment. In an earlier analysis of 587 of the donors, a V segment was called functional when productive rearrangements were above 56.7%, and segregating when the standard deviation between donors exceeded 5%. A statistical classification framework was built for diagnosing cytomegalovirus status from the catalog of TCR beta chain sequences. V and J gene assignment, in a later analysis, came from comparing TCR nucleotide sequences with IMGT/GENE-DB human TR gene sequences. A later analysis assigned CDR3 sequences and most-parsimonious VDJ recombination scenarios with the TCRdist pipeline. In a later analysis, each TCR beta chain was defined by its CDR3 amino acid sequence together with its V-gene family, and reads without a unique V-gene family were excluded. In a later analysis, fewer than 600 highly shared, low-generation-probability nucleotide sequences were removed to address suspected cross-contamination and a sequencing artifact. A later analysis calculated a clonal expansion index for each public chain from normalized within-repertoire ranks of inferred template counts. In a later analysis, generation probabilities were computed using a VDJ recombination model fitted to out-of-frame rearrangements, and the results were checked against IGoR. A later analysis scored TCR-TCR, TCR-HLA and TCR-CMV co-occurrence with hypergeometric tests, applying a repertoire-size bias correction to TCR pairs. False discovery rates were estimated in a later analysis by permuting HLA or CMV assignments 20 times. In a later analysis, co-occurring TCRs were grouped using DBSCAN, and TCRdist sequence similarity was added for clustering within HLA-allele-positive subsets. Repertoires with fewer than 30,000 or more than 120,000 public chains, plus five repertoires with anomalous nucleotide sharing, were excluded from co-occurrence clustering. The clones in this table, taken by TCRdb from immuneACCESS, are in-frame only. Not every clone is retained; where verified, under half of the shortfall comes from an unresolved V gene, and the cause of the rest is unknown. Clone size and V and J calls were adopted from that table, with D and trimming inferred from the DNA. The sample has around 53,000 clones on record, around 80% of them singletons. Around 3% of the sample belongs to the ten largest clones.

In total, roughly 710 healthy bone marrow donors made up the cohort. At the time of sampling, all cohort members were nominally healthy, though unrecorded immune exposures were likely present. The donor was CMV seronegative and belonged to the group of 352 seronegative cohort members. A peripheral blood sample was provided by each donor, and peripheral blood mononuclear cells were used for TCR beta sequencing. Genomic DNA was extracted from the blood cell samples with the Qiagen DNeasy Blood Extraction Kit. The investigation overall reported the following: In an earlier analysis of several hundred of the donors, most TCR beta V segments were observed in productive rearrangements about 87% or about 30% of the time, broadly matching IMGT annotations. Linkage disequilibrium might explain the correlated functional status among segregating V segments, but an unknown experimental factor could not be ruled out. In the study, roughly 160 TCR beta chains were listed as associated with cytomegalovirus. Assigning TCR associations to individual alleles was difficult when HLA alleles, especially DR and DQ, strongly co-occurred. A later analysis found that TCR association rates varied across HLA loci, with DRB1 alleles showing the most associated TCRs and HLA-C alleles the fewest. Because HLA typing was unavailable for some donors at each locus, only the typed subset was used in association tests. The authors suggested that the approach could potentially be generalized to other disease states and immunological phenotypes. A further reported finding was that TCR beta sequences accurately predicted the HLA-A and HLA-B alleles for most subjects in the first cohort. In a later analysis, most CMV-associated TCR beta chains were found to appear HLA-restricted, with HLA associations seemingly driven largely by CMV exposure. The classifier was reported to diagnose cytomegalovirus status with high specificity and sensitivity in both the original cohort and the validation cohort. Only TCR beta chains were sequenced in this cohort, and the absence of alpha or paired-chain data limited detectable features. Most TCR sequences were observed very rarely across donors, whereas some public TCRs were present in many individuals. Compared with equally common non-associated chains, HLA-associated TCR beta chains in a later analysis were more clonally expanded and had lower generation probabilities. About 17 rarely observed V segments, including chromosome 9 orphons, were excluded from the earlier analysis of just under 600 of the donors because counts were too low. According to a later analysis, parvovirus B19, influenza, CMV and Epstein-Barr virus appeared linked to several top co-occurrence clusters. The only immune exposure information available for the cohort was CMV serostatus. Sequencing depth was assumed to be roughly uniform across donors in the presence/absence analyses, though that assumption may not hold. According to a later genetic analysis, donors in an Asian-associated ancestry cluster had fewer N-insertions in productive TCRs than the approximately 700-donor mean. In a later analysis, 16,951 TCR beta sequences were associated with specific HLA alleles at a false discovery rate of 0.05. A cluster of highly shared sequence variants was judged likely to represent a technical artifact of the sequencing pipeline. A few of the identified cytomegalovirus-associated TCR beta chains were confirmed in vitro to be specific for cytomegalovirus antigens. V-gene and J-gene trimming of TCR beta chains was associated with a missense DCLRE1C variant in a later genetic analysis, and the association was replicated in an independent cohort.

This TCR derives from a man in his fifties or sixties in good health and CMV-seronegative. The sequenced material came from PBMCs.

In nucleotides, the sequence is TGTGCCAGCAGCCCTGCGGCGGGGGGTCGCAACAATGAGCAGTTCTTC. It specifies CASSPAAGGRNNEQFF. The sequence links TRBV5-4 to TRBJ2-1, and 8 junctional nucleotides match TRBD2. Trimming removed 4 bases from V and 5 bases from J; the gene matches leave 11 bases unexplained. There are 16 amino acids in the CDR3, from cysteine to phenylalanine inclusive. Only CDR3 DNA remains: 48 bases, in frame from the first base. Via the germline V gene (reference sequence), CDR1 is SGHNT and CDR2 YYREEE.